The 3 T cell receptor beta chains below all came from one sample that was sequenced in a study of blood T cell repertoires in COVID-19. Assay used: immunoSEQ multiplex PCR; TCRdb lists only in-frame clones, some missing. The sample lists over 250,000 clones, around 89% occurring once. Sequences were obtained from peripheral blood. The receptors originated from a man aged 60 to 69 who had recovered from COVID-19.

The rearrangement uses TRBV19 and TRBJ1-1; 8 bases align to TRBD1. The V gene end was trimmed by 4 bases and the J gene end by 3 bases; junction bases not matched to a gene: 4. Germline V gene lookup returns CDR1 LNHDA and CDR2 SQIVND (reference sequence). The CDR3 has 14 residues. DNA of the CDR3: TGTGCCAGTAGTAGTAGACAGGGGTACACTGAAGCTTTCTTT. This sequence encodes CASSSRQGYTEAFF.

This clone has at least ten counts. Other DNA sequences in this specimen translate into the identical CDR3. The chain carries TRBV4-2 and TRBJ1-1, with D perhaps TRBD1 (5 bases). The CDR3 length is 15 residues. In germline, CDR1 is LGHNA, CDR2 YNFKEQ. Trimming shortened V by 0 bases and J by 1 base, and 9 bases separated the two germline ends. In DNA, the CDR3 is TGTGCCAGCAGCCAAGATTCGGGGGGGAACACTGAAGCTTTCTTT. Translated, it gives CASSQDSGGNTEAFF.

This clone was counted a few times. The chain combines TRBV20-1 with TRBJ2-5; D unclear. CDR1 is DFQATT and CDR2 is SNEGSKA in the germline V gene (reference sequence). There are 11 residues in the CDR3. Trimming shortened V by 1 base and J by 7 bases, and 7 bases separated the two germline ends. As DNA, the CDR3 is TGCAGTGCTAGAGCCGGGTGGACCCAGTACTTC. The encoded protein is CSARAGWTQYF.